The rows below give T cell receptor beta chains drawn from one sample of a study of shared clonotypes between healthy human individuals. Sequencing used immunoSEQ multiplex PCR; TCRdb keeps in-frame clones, though not all of them. Of under 550,000 clones in the sample, 90% to 96% were seen once. Sequenced: naive CD4+ T cells sorted from blood. The source is a woman aged 25 to 45 in good health. The CDR3 runs from the conserved cysteine through the conserved F or W. The D gene is left open where the match is weak. Where a row states a size, it is once, few, many or the class of an expanded clone; other rows omit it.

size: .; D: TRBD2; J: TRBJ2-7; V: TRBV7-9; DNA: TGTGCCAGCAGCGCTCGACTAGCGGGACCGGGGGAGCAGTACTTC; CDR3: CASSARLAGPGEQYF
size: .; D: TRBD2; J: TRBJ2-2; V: TRBV2; DNA: TGTGCCAGCAGTCGACTAGCGGGAGTTGTCGGGGAGCTGTTTTTT; CDR3: CASSRLAGVVGELFF
size: once; D: .; J: TRBJ2-7; V: TRBV29-1; DNA: TGCAGCGCCGCAACGGGGGCGACTGAAGAGCAGTACTTC; CDR3: CSAATGATEEQYF
size: .; D: TRBD2; J: TRBJ2-7; V: TRBV13; DNA: TGTGCCAGCAGCAAACTAGCGGGAATCCGTTCCTCCTACGAGCAGTACTTC; CDR3: CASSKLAGIRSSYEQYF
size: .; D: .; J: TRBJ2-6; V: TRBV25-1; DNA: TGTGCCAGCAGTACACCGCGGAGGGTCTCTGGGGCCAACGTCCTGACTTTC; CDR3: CASSTPRRVSGANVLTF
size: .; D: .; J: TRBJ2-3; V: TRBV4-1; DNA: TGCGCCAGCAGCCACCCGCCCCCAGATACGCAGTATTTT; CDR3: CASSHPPPDTQYF
size: .; D: TRBD1; J: TRBJ2-7; V: TRBV5-1; DNA: TGCGCCAGCAGCTTACAGGGGGCGCGAGGCGAGCAGTACTTC; CDR3: CASSLQGARGEQYF
size: .; D: .; J: TRBJ1-3; V: TRBV28; DNA: TGTGCCAGCAGTCTACGTTTACCTCAGACTGCCATATATTTT; CDR3: CASSLRLPQTAIYF
size: .; D: TRBD2; J: TRBJ2-3; V: TRBV18; DNA: TGTGCCAGCTCACCATCTTCGTCGGGACTAGCAGGATCTGATACGCAGTATTTT; CDR3: CASSPSSSGLAGSDTQYF
size: few; D: .; J: TRBJ1-3; V: TRBV6-6; DNA: TGTGCCAGCAGTGGAAATGGAAACACCATATATTTT; CDR3: CASSGNGNTIYF
size: .; D: TRBD1; J: TRBJ1-5; V: TRBV25-1; DNA: TGTGCCAGCAGTCCTGGACAGGGGGCAGGGCAGCCCCAGCATTTT; CDR3: CASSPGQGAGQPQHF
size: .; D: .; J: TRBJ1-3; V: TRBV2; DNA: TGTGCCAGCAGTTCCGTCGGGACCCCTGGAAACACCATATATTTT; CDR3: CASSSVGTPGNTIYF
size: .; D: TRBD2; J: TRBJ2-1; V: TRBV25-1; DNA: TGTGCCAGCAGTGATTCGCAGGATTGGACTAGTGAGCAGTTCTTC; CDR3: CASSDSQDWTSEQFF
size: .; D: .; J: TRBJ2-7; V: TRBV4-2; DNA: TGTGCCAGCAGCCAAGATGCCCGGACCGGTGACTACGAGCAGTACTTC; CDR3: CASSQDARTGDYEQYF
size: .; D: .; J: TRBJ2-1; V: TRBV11-3; DNA: TGTGCCAGCAGCTTCGGGCCAGACGAGCAGTTCTTC; CDR3: CASSFGPDEQFF
size: .; D: .; J: TRBJ1-2; V: TRBV28; DNA: TGTGCCAGCAGTTACAGGTCACACTATGGCTACACCTTC; CDR3: CASSYRSHYGYTF
size: .; D: .; J: TRBJ1-2; V: TRBV28; DNA: TGTGCCAGCAGGGGTTCCGGGACTGGCTACACCTTC; CDR3: CASRGSGTGYTF
size: .; D: TRBD1; J: TRBJ2-7; V: TRBV2; DNA: TGTGCCAGCAGTGAAGCGGGAACAGGGGTTAGCCACGAGCAGTACTTC; CDR3: CASSEAGTGVSHEQYF
size: .; D: .; J: TRBJ2-2; V: TRBV14; DNA: TGTGCCAGCAGCCAAGTGGGGGGACCGGGCGGGGAGCTGTTTTTT; CDR3: CASSQVGGPGGELFF
size: .; D: TRBD2; J: TRBJ2-3; V: TRBV10-2; DNA: TGCGCCAGCCGACTAGCGGGATTTGATACGCAGTATTTT; CDR3: CASRLAGFDTQYF
size: .; D: .; J: TRBJ2-1; V: TRBV27; DNA: TGTGCCAGCAGCTGGCCCCTGACGACCTACAATGAGCAGTTCTTC; CDR3: CASSWPLTTYNEQFF
size: .; D: TRBD2; J: TRBJ2-7; V: TRBV5-1; DNA: TGCGCCAGCAGCTTGGGCCTCGGCCCGGGAGGCTCCTACGAGCAGTACTTC; CDR3: CASSLGLGPGGSYEQYF
size: .; D: TRBD1; J: TRBJ1-4; V: TRBV7-9; DNA: TGTGCCAGCAGCGCGACCTACAGGGGGCGCGTGGAAAAACTGTTTTTT; CDR3: CASSATYRGRVEKLFF
size: .; D: .; J: TRBJ2-7; V: TRBV30; DNA: TGTGCCTGGAGTCGCCTAGCGAGGACATCCGAGCAGTACTTC; CDR3: CAWSRLARTSEQYF
size: .; D: .; J: TRBJ2-1; V: TRBV11-2; DNA: TGTGCCAGCACCCAGGGGCCATCCTACAATGAGCAGTTCTTC; CDR3: CASTQGPSYNEQFF
size: .; D: .; J: TRBJ2-7; V: TRBV4-1; DNA: TGCGCCAGCAGCCCGCTGGGGGTAGCGCCCGCCCTCTCCTACGAGCAGTACTTC; CDR3: CASSPLGVAPALSYEQYF
size: .; D: .; J: TRBJ1-2; V: TRBV5-1; DNA: TGCGCCAGCAGCTTGGCCCCGGGGGGGGCGGCTGGCTACACCTTC; CDR3: CASSLAPGGAAGYTF
size: .; D: TRBD1; J: TRBJ1-2; V: TRBV4-1; DNA: TGCGCCAGCAGAGGGACAGGGGACCACTATGGCTACACCTTC; CDR3: CASRGTGDHYGYTF
size: once; D: .; J: TRBJ1-1; V: TRBV6-5; DNA: TGTGCCAGCAGCCAGACTACGGGGGTTGGAGCTTTCTTT; CDR3: CASSQTTGVGAFF
size: .; D: TRBD1; J: TRBJ1-4; V: TRBV5-4; DNA: TGTGCCAGCAGCTCCGGGACAGGGCTTGGAACTAATGAAAAACTGTTTTTT; CDR3: CASSSGTGLGTNEKLFF
size: .; D: .; J: TRBJ2-5; V: TRBV6-5; DNA: TGTGCCAGCAGTTACCCGGGCAGGGCCGGAGCGGAGACCCAGTACTTC; CDR3: CASSYPGRAGAETQYF
size: once; D: .; J: TRBJ2-7; V: TRBV28; DNA: TGTGCCAGTTCGGGGACACCGACTTACGAGCAGTACTTC; CDR3: CASSGTPTYEQYF
size: .; D: .; J: TRBJ2-2; V: TRBV5-1; DNA: TGCGCCAGCAGCTTGGTGGGTAGCAACACCGGGGAGCTGTTTTTT; CDR3: CASSLVGSNTGELFF
size: .; D: .; J: TRBJ2-5; V: TRBV7-2; DNA: TGTGCCAGCAGCTTAGCTCTCCGACAAGAGACCCAGTACTTC; CDR3: CASSLALRQETQYF
size: .; D: TRBD2; J: TRBJ2-3; V: TRBV18; DNA: TGTGCCAGCTCACCTGGACTAGCGAGCACAGATACGCAGTATTTT; CDR3: CASSPGLASTDTQYF
size: .; D: .; J: TRBJ2-2; V: TRBV4-2; DNA: TGTGCCAGCAGCCAAGATAAGGGTGGAGGGTCGGGCGGGGAGCTGTTTTTT; CDR3: CASSQDKGGGSGGELFF
size: .; D: .; J: TRBJ1-1; V: TRBV11-2; DNA: TGTGCCAGCAGCTCCCAATTGGAGGCAGGGACTGAAGCTTTCTTT; CDR3: CASSSQLEAGTEAFF
size: .; D: TRBD1; J: TRBJ1-6; V: TRBV27; DNA: TGTGCCAGCAGTTTCGAAAATACAGGGGCTACACCCCTCCACTTT; CDR3: CASSFENTGATPLHF
size: .; D: TRBD1; J: TRBJ1-3; V: TRBV9; DNA: TGTGCCAGCAGCGCAAGACAGGGGGCAAACACCATATATTTT; CDR3: CASSARQGANTIYF
size: .; D: .; J: TRBJ2-7; V: TRBV9; DNA: TGTGCCAGCAGCGCCGGGGTGGCTGGGGGCGAGCAGTACTTC; CDR3: CASSAGVAGGEQYF
size: .; D: .; J: TRBJ2-6; V: TRBV5-1; DNA: TGCGCCAGCAGCTTGGCAGGGGATACCTCTGGGGCCAACGTCCTGACTTTC; CDR3: CASSLAGDTSGANVLTF
size: .; D: TRBD1; J: TRBJ2-7; V: TRBV28; DNA: TGTGCCAGCAGTCCCGACAGGGGCCACGAGCAGTACTTC; CDR3: CASSPDRGHEQYF
size: .; D: TRBD1; J: TRBJ2-7; V: TRBV6-5; DNA: TGTGCCAGCAGTTACAGGGACAGATACGAGCAGTACTTC; CDR3: CASSYRDRYEQYF
size: .; D: TRBD1; J: TRBJ2-1; V: TRBV5-6; DNA: TGTGCCAGCAGCCCAGACGACAGGGTGTCCTACAATGAGCAGTTCTTC; CDR3: CASSPDDRVSYNEQFF
size: .; D: .; J: TRBJ1-4; V: TRBV29-1; DNA: TGCAGCGTTATGGCAGGAGGAGAAAAACTGTTTTTT; CDR3: CSVMAGGEKLFF
size: .; D: .; J: TRBJ2-7; V: TRBV15; DNA: TGTGCCACCAGCCGACCCTCCTACGAGCAGTACTTC; CDR3: CATSRPSYEQYF
size: .; D: .; J: TRBJ2-1; V: TRBV19; DNA: TGTGCCAGTAGTCAATTATCTAGTACCGATGAGCAGTTCTTC; CDR3: CASSQLSSTDEQFF
size: once; D: TRBD2; J: TRBJ2-7; V: TRBV28; DNA: TGTGCCAGCAGTTTGGTGCAACTAGCGGGGTTCGAGCAGTACTTC; CDR3: CASSLVQLAGFEQYF
size: once; D: TRBD2; J: TRBJ2-3; V: TRBV5-4; DNA: TGTGCCAGCAGCTTGGAGGTCGCGGGAGTAGATACGCAGTATTTT; CDR3: CASSLEVAGVDTQYF